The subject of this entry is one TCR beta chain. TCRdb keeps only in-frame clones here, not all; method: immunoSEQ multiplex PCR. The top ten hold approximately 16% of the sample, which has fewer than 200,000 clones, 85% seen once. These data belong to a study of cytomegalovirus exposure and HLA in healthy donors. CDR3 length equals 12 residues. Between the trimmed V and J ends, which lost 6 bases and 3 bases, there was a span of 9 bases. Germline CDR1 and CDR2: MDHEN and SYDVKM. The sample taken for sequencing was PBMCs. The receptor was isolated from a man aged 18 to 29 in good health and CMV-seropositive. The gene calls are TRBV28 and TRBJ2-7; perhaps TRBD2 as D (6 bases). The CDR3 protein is CASRLGGYEQYF. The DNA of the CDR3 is TGTGCCAGCAGACTGGGAGGCTACGAGCAGTACTTC.